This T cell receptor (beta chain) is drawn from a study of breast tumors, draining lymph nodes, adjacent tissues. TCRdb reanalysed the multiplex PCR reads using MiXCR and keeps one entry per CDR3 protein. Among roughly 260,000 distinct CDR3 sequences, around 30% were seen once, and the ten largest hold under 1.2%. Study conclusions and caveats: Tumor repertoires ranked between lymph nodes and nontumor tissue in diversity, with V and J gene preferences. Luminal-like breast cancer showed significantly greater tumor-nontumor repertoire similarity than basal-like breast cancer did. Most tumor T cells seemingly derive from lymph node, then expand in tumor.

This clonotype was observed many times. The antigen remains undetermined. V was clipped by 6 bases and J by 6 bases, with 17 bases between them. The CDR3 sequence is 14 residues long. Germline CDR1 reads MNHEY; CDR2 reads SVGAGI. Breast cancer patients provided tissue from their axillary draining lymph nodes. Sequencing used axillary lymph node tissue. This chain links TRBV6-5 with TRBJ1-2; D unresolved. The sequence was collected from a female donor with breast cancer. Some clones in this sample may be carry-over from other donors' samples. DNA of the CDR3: TGTGCCAGCAGACAGACTCTGACAAAGGATGGCTACACCTTC. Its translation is CASRQTLTKDGYTF.